Listed below are T cell receptor beta chains from one sample, sequenced in a study of T cell responses to AZD1222 COVID-19 vaccine. Libraries were prepared by immunoSEQ multiplex PCR; TCRdb keeps only in-frame clonotypes and omits some of them. This sample carries under 150,000 clones, 90% to 95% of them seen once, and the ten largest clones take 1.5% to 2%. Source: peripheral blood, taken on day 0 of AZD1222 vaccination. The receptors here all came from an adult in good health. Both conserved end residues are part of each CDR3. A D gene is named only where the DNA matches it firmly. Rows may omit the clone size; those that give it use once, few, many or a size class.

D | J | size | V | DNA | CDR3
TRBD1 | TRBJ1-6 | - | TRBV7-2 | TGTGCCAGCAGCTTAGCGTCAGGGACAGTAAATTCACCCCTCCACTTT | CASSLASGTVNSPLHF
- | TRBJ2-7 | - | TRBV2 | TGTGCCAGCAGTGTCGCGCGGGGAAGCTCCTACGAGCAGTACTTC | CASSVARGSSYEQYF
TRBD1 | TRBJ2-7 | - | TRBV5-1 | TGCGCCAGCGGACGAGAGGACAGGGTCGGCAACGAGCAGTACTTC | CASGREDRVGNEQYF
TRBD1 | TRBJ1-2 | few | TRBV3-1/TRBV3-2 | TGTGCCAGCCAGGGGGCAGGGGGCTACACCTTC | CASQGAGGYTF
- | TRBJ1-2 | - | TRBV11-2 | TGTGCCAGCAGCTCCCGACAGGAGCCTAACTATGGCTACACCTTC | CASSSRQEPNYGYTF
TRBD2 | TRBJ2-7 | - | TRBV6-2/TRBV6-3 | TGTGCCAGCAACCCAGAGGGAGGGGTACGTGCCGAGCAGTACTTC | CASNPEGGVRAEQYF
- | TRBJ2-7 | - | TRBV18 | TGTGCCAGCGCGACCGGACAAGGACAAGAGCAGTACTTC | CASATGQGQEQYF
- | TRBJ1-2 | - | TRBV7-9 | TGTGCCAGCAGCTTGGCGGGAAAAGTGGGCTATGGCTACACCTTC | CASSLAGKVGYGYTF
- | TRBJ2-3 | - | TRBV7-9 | TGTGCCAGCAGTTTAAAGGGGGGACTCCCGGTCGCAGATACGCAGTATTTT | CASSLKGGLPVADTQYF
- | TRBJ1-2 | - | TRBV2 | TGTGCCAGCAGTGGGACAGACTATGGCTACACCTTC | CASSGTDYGYTF
- | TRBJ1-4 | - | TRBV7-2 | TGTGCCAGCAGCGCAGGGGATTTCCGGGGGCTAGGAGAAAAACTGTTTTTT | CASSAGDFRGLGEKLFF
- | TRBJ1-5 | - | TRBV5-1 | TGCGCCAGCAGCTTGGGTGGGTATAGCAATCAGCCCCAGCATTTT | CASSLGGYSNQPQHF
TRBD1 | TRBJ1-3 | - | TRBV7-9 | TGTGCCAGCAGCAGCTTAGACAGGGTCTCTGGAAACACCATATATTTT | CASSSLDRVSGNTIYF
- | TRBJ1-2 | once | TRBV6-1 | TGTGCCAGCAGTGAAGTTAGGTCCCGGGGCTACACCTTC | CASSEVRSRGYTF
- | TRBJ1-2 | - | TRBV5-1 | TGCGCCAGCAGCTTGGAGGCAGACGAGTATGGCTACACCTTC | CASSLEADEYGYTF
TRBD1 | TRBJ1-3 | once | TRBV6-5 | TGTGCCATTGACAGGGGGCTTACCGGAAACACCATATATTTT | CAIDRGLTGNTIYF
- | TRBJ2-3 | - | TRBV7-2 | TGTGCCAGCATCCTCTCCCGGGCGGGCGGTACGCAGTATTTT | CASILSRAGGTQYF
TRBD2 | TRBJ2-1 | - | TRBV30 | TGTGCCTGGACGGCGGGAGTTCTAGGTGAGCAGTTCTTC | CAWTAGVLGEQFF
TRBD2 | TRBJ2-7 | - | TRBV6-5 | TGTGCCAGCAGTTACTCGCGGGGGGCCTCCTACGAGCAGTACTTC | CASSYSRGASYEQYF
- | TRBJ1-1 | - | TRBV5-4 | TGTGCCAGCAGCTGGTCGGGAGGCGGGTACACTGAAGCTTTCTTT | CASSWSGGGYTEAFF
TRBD1 | TRBJ2-7 | - | TRBV2 | TGTGCCAGCAGGGTGACAGGGGTGGGCAGCTACGAGCAGTACTTC | CASRVTGVGSYEQYF
TRBD1 | TRBJ1-2 | - | TRBV7-8 | TGTGCCAGCAGCTTAGAGGGGACAGGGCCGTATGGCTACACCTTC | CASSLEGTGPYGYTF
TRBD1 | TRBJ2-2 | - | TRBV6-5 | TGTGCCAGCACCCGGACAGGGGGGAACACCGGGGAGCTGTTTTTT | CASTRTGGNTGELFF